The following is a T cell receptor (beta chain) sequence with its context. What it recognizes is unknown. The data are from a study of cytomegalovirus exposure and HLA in healthy donors. Study-level findings and limits: TCR beta V- and J-gene trimming, according to a later analysis, was linked to a missense DCLRE1C variant.

The primer mix had 60 Vbeta and 13 Jbeta primers. Method: immunoSEQ multiplex PCR; TCRdb's copy keeps in-frame clones and lacks some. The repertoire has just over 150,000 clones, around 80% of them found once; the top ten carry roughly 6.2%. Trimming removed 3 bases at V and 6 bases at J, with 6 bases between. Germline V gives CDR1 KGHSH, CDR2 LQKENI. The CDR3 totals 12 residues. The specimen was PBMCs. The receptor's source is a male donor in good health and CMV-seropositive. The chain employs TRBV18 and TRBJ2-1; TRBD1 is a possible D gene (5 bases). The CDR3 sequence: CASSPQGNEQFF. CDR3 sequence (DNA): TGTGCCAGCTCACCTCAGGGCAATGAGCAGTTCTTC.